Sequencing of this T cell receptor beta chain was carried out in a study of technical replicates of blood from a few donors. Assay: immunoSEQ multiplex PCR; the TCRdb copy retains only in-frame clones and omits some. The sample has 40,000 to 60,000 clones; roughly 86% are singletons. J gave up 5 bases and V 5 bases, and 2 bases lay outside the gene matches. The CDR3 extends over 13 amino acids. Looked up from germline, CDR1 is MNHNS and CDR2 is SASEGT. The sequencing input was PBMCs. The genes are TRBV6-1 and TRBJ2-2, with 7 bases fitting TRBD2. The source of this sequence is a human donor in good health. Some clones in this sample may be carry-over from other donors' samples. CDR3 sequence reads: CASSSAGTGELFF. The CDR3 nucleotides are TGTGCCAGCAGTTCAGCGGGAACCGGGGAGCTGTTTTTT.